The rows below give T cell receptor beta chains drawn from one sample of a study of T-cell memory formation after mild COVID-19. TCRdb reprocessed the 5' RACE reads with MiXCR, giving one entry per CDR3 protein. The sample has 250,000 or so distinct CDR3 sequences, more than 15% seen once; the top ten hold about 23%. Sequencing input: PBMCs or a T cell subset sorted from them (not recorded which). The receptors derive from a man aged 18 to 30 who had mild COVID-19 (a few samples of this study predate the infection). Cell type and time point are not known. CDR3s include the opening cysteine and the closing phenylalanine or tryptophan. The D gene is left open where the match is weak. Size is stated for part of the rows, as once, few or many counts, or as a class when the clone is expanded.

V	J	D	size	CDR3	DNA
TRBV4-1	TRBJ2-1	TRBD2	-	CASSQELAGDYNEQFF	TGCGCCAGCAGCCAAGAGCTAGCGGGGGACTACAATGAGCAGTTCTTC
TRBV6-5	TRBJ2-6	-	-	CASSYGPRGANVLTF	TGTGCCAGCAGTTACGGCCCCCGTGGGGCCAACGTCCTGACTTTC
TRBV18	TRBJ2-2	TRBD1	-	CASSPPTGSAGELFF	TGTGCCAGCTCACCACCGACAGGGAGTGCCGGGGAGCTGTTTTTT
TRBV6-6	TRBJ2-3	-	few	CASSQPGGVTDTQYF	TGTGCCAGCAGTCAACCCGGAGGAGTCACAGATACGCAGTATTTT
TRBV29-1	TRBJ2-7	-	few	CSVGVGAPYEQYF	TGCAGCGTGGGGGTGGGGGCCCCCTACGAGCAGTACTTC
TRBV6-5	TRBJ2-6	-	few	CASSSRPGSGANVLTF	TGTGCCAGCAGTTCCCGCCCGGGCTCTGGGGCCAACGTCCTGACTTTC
TRBV30	TRBJ2-7	TRBD2	-	CAWIPKGGLPYEQYF	TGTGCCTGGATCCCCAAGGGAGGGCTCCCCTACGAGCAGTACTTC
TRBV5-1	TRBJ2-7	-	few	CASRASLGNSYEQYF	TGCGCCAGCAGGGCATCGTTGGGGAACTCCTACGAGCAGTACTTC
TRBV11-3	TRBJ2-2	-	few	CASSQGGTPGELFF	TGTGCCAGCAGCCAAGGTGGGACACCCGGGGAGCTGTTTTTT
TRBV20-1	TRBJ2-7	TRBD2	few	CSARDFSGGPYEQYF	TGCAGTGCTAGAGACTTCTCGGGGGGTCCTTACGAGCAGTACTTC
TRBV6-2/TRBV6-3	TRBJ1-1	-	many	CASSYSPGETEAFF	TGTGCCAGCAGTTACTCCCCGGGAGAGACTGAAGCTTTCTTT
TRBV7-9	TRBJ1-3	-	few	CASSLDVGLVITIYF	TGTGCCAGCAGCTTAGATGTCGGCCTAGTGATCACCATATATTTT
TRBV5-1	TRBJ1-4	TRBD1	few	CASSPTDGQGNEKLFF	TGCGCCAGCAGTCCCACCGACGGACAGGGGAATGAAAAACTGTTTTTT
TRBV5-1	TRBJ2-3	-	many	CASSLEDTQYF	TGCGCCAGCAGCTTGGAGGATACGCAGTATTTT
TRBV29-1	TRBJ2-2	-	few	CSVAPPNTGELFF	TGCAGCGTTGCCCCCCCGAACACCGGGGAGCTGTTTTTT
TRBV6-2/TRBV6-3	TRBJ2-3	TRBD1	-	CASSCDSGQPSNTDTQYF	TGTGCCAGCAGTTGTGATTCGGGACAGCCATCTAACACAGATACGCAGTATTTT
TRBV6-5	TRBJ1-6	TRBD1	few	CASRPDRGNSPLHF	TGTGCCAGCAGGCCGGACAGGGGAAATTCACCCCTCCACTTT
TRBV9	TRBJ1-1	TRBD1	many	CASSVEDRGWDTEAFF	TGTGCCAGCAGCGTAGAGGACAGGGGGTGGGACACTGAAGCTTTCTTT
TRBV29-1	TRBJ2-7	-	few	CSVEVGRGIYEQYF	TGCAGCGTTGAGGTCGGCCGGGGAATCTACGAGCAGTACTTC
TRBV10-1	TRBJ2-1	TRBD2	-	CASSEKVGGGTSGVRNEQFF	TGCGCCAGCAGTGAGAAGGTTGGAGGGGGGACTAGCGGTGTCCGCAATGAGCAGTTCTTC
TRBV7-3	TRBJ2-3	TRBD2	few	CASSSRTSGGAGGTDTQYF	TGTGCCAGCAGTTCAAGGACTAGCGGGGGGGCCGGGGGCACAGATACGCAGTATTTT
TRBV19	TRBJ1-5	TRBD1	few	CASAGTGSNQPQHF	TGTGCCAGTGCCGGGACAGGGAGCAATCAGCCCCAGCATTTT
TRBV12-3/TRBV12-4	TRBJ1-4	-	-	CASSSSTNEKLFF	TGTGCCAGCAGTTCTAGCACTAATGAAAAACTGTTTTTT
TRBV6-5	TRBJ2-7	-	once	CASRSGFFEQYF	TGTGCCAGCAGATCAGGGTTTTTCGAGCAGTACTTC